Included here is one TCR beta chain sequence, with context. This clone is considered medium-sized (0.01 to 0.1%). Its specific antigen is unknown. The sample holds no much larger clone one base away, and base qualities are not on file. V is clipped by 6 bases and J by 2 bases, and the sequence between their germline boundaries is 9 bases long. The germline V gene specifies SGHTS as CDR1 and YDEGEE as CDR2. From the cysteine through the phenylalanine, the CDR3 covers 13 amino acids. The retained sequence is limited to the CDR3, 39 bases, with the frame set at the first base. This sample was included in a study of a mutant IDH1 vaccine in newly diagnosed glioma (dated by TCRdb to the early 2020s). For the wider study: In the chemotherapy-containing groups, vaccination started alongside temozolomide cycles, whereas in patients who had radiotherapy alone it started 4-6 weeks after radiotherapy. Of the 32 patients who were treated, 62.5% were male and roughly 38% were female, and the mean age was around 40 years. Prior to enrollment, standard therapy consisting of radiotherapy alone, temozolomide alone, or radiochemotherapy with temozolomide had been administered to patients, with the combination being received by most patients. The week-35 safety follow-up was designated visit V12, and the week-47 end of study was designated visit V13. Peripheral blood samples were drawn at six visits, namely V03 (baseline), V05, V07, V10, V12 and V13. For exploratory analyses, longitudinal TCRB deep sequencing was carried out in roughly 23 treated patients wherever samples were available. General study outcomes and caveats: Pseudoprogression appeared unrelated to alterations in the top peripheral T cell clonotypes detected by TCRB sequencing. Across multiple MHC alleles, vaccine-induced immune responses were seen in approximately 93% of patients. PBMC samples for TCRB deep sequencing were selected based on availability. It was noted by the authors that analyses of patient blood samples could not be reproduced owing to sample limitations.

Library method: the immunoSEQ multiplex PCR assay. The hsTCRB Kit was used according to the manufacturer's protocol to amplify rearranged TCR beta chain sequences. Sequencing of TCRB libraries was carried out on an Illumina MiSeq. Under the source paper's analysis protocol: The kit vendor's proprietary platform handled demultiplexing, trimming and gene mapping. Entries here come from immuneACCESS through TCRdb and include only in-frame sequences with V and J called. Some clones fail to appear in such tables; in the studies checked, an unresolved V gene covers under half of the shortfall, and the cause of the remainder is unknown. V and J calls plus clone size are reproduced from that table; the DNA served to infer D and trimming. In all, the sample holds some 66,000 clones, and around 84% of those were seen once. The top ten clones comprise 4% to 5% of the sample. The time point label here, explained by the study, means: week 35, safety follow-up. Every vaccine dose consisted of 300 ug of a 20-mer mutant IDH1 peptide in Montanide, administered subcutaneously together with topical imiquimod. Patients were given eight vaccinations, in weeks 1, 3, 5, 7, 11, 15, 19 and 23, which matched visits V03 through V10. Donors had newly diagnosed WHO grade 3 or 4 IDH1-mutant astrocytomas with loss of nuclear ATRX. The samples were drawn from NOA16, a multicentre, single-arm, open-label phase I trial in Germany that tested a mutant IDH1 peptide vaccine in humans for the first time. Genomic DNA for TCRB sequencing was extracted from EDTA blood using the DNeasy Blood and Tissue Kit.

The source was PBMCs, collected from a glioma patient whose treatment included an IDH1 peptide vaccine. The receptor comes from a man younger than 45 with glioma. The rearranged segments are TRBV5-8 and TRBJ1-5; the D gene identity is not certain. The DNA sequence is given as TGTGCCAGCAACGGCCAGGGCAATCAGCCCCAGCATTTT. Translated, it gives CASNGQGNQPQHF.